This TCR beta chain is drawn from a study of cytomegalovirus exposure and HLA in healthy donors. In regard to this clone: Its antigen is currently unknown.

The PCR contained 60 Vbeta and 13 Jbeta primers. TCRdb keeps only in-frame clones here, not all; method: immunoSEQ multiplex PCR. The table includes over 150,000 clones, about 80% detected once. The CDR3 spans 14 residues. Germline V gene lookup returns CDR1 ENHRY and CDR2 SYGVKD. The V gene lost 4 bases and the J gene lost 4 bases, with 12 bases spanning the gap. Study-wide findings and caveats: Highest at DRB1 and lowest at HLA-C, TCR association rates differed among HLA loci in a later analysis.

The rearrangement links TRBV10-3 to TRBJ2-3; TRBD1 might be the D (5 bases). This TCR came from a man between 40 and 49 years old in good health and CMV-seronegative. The source material was PBMCs. The DNA for the CDR3 is TGTGCCATCAGTGTAGCCAGGGATGCAGATACGCAGTATTTT. Translation gives CAISVARDADTQYF.